This is a list of T cell receptor beta chains from one sample in a study of blood T cell repertoires in COVID-19. Sequencing used immunoSEQ multiplex PCR; TCRdb keeps in-frame clones, though not all of them. The table lists under 200,000 clones, around four fifths of them singletons. Sample: peripheral blood. Receptors originate from a man in his 60s with COVID-19, enrolled during active disease. Both conserved end residues are part of each CDR3. Each record gives: CDR3 DNA, CDR3 protein, J gene, clone size, V gene, D gene. A D gene is named only where the DNA matches it firmly. The size of a clone is reported for some rows only, either as once, few or many, or as a class for expanded clones.

DNA: TGTGCCAGCAGCCAAGATTTAACTAGCTTATTCTACGAGCAGTACTTC; CDR3: CASSQDLTSLFYEQYF; J: TRBJ2-7; size: .; V: TRBV3-1/TRBV3-2; D: .
DNA: TGTGCCTGGAGGTACAGGGGGCGAATAGGGACTGAAGCTTTCTTT; CDR3: CAWRYRGRIGTEAFF; J: TRBJ1-1; size: .; V: TRBV30; D: TRBD1
DNA: TGCGCCAGCAGCCACGGGACACTTGGCTACACCTTC; CDR3: CASSHGTLGYTF; J: TRBJ1-2; size: once; V: TRBV5-1; D: .
DNA: TGCAGCGTTGGGCTAGCGGCACTCACAGATACGCAGTATTTT; CDR3: CSVGLAALTDTQYF; J: TRBJ2-3; size: .; V: TRBV29-1; D: TRBD2
DNA: TGTGCCAGCAGGCAGGGGGCCTACGAGCAGTACTTC; CDR3: CASRQGAYEQYF; J: TRBJ2-7; size: .; V: TRBV27; D: TRBD1
DNA: TGTGCCAGCAAATTTGGTCGAGCGGGTTTTTATGGCTACACCTTC; CDR3: CASKFGRAGFYGYTF; J: TRBJ1-2; size: .; V: TRBV2; D: .
DNA: TGTGCCAGCAGCGGAGCGGGGGGATTCTATGGCTACACCTTC; CDR3: CASSGAGGFYGYTF; J: TRBJ1-2; size: .; V: TRBV5-5; D: .
DNA: TGTGCCAGCAGGCAGGGGGGACTAGGGGACTACGAGCAGTACTTC; CDR3: CASRQGGLGDYEQYF; J: TRBJ2-7; size: .; V: TRBV27; D: .
DNA: TGTGCCATCAGTGTAGCAACTAATGAAAAACTGTTTTTT; CDR3: CAISVATNEKLFF; J: TRBJ1-4; size: .; V: TRBV10-3; D: .
DNA: TGTGCCAGCAGCTACCGACAGGGACTTCTAGGGACTGAAGCTTTCTTT; CDR3: CASSYRQGLLGTEAFF; J: TRBJ1-1; size: .; V: TRBV7-9; D: TRBD1
DNA: TGCGCCAACGACGACACCACAATTGGAGATACGCAGTATTTT; CDR3: CANDDTTIGDTQYF; J: TRBJ2-3; size: .; V: TRBV5-1; D: .
DNA: TGTGCCAGCAGTGTACACCCAAATCAGCCCCAGCATTTT; CDR3: CASSVHPNQPQHF; J: TRBJ1-5; size: .; V: TRBV2; D: .
DNA: TGTGCCAGCAGCCAAACGTCAGGGCAGGCTAATGAAAAACTGTTTTTT; CDR3: CASSQTSGQANEKLFF; J: TRBJ1-4; size: .; V: TRBV3-1/TRBV3-2; D: .
DNA: TGTGCCAGCTCACGGGACAGTAACTATGGCTACACCTTC; CDR3: CASSRDSNYGYTF; J: TRBJ1-2; size: .; V: TRBV18; D: TRBD1
DNA: TGTGCCAGCAGTCCTTGGAAACAGGGGACTGGCTACACCTTC; CDR3: CASSPWKQGTGYTF; J: TRBJ1-2; size: .; V: TRBV2; D: TRBD1
DNA: TGTGCCAGTAGTAATGGGCAGGAGGTGGGCGAGCAGTACTTC; CDR3: CASSNGQEVGEQYF; J: TRBJ2-7; size: .; V: TRBV19; D: .
DNA: TGTGCCAGCAGTCCCCGGGACAGGTTTGATCAGCCCCAGCATTTT; CDR3: CASSPRDRFDQPQHF; J: TRBJ1-5; size: .; V: TRBV6-5; D: TRBD1
DNA: TGTGCCATCAGTGAGTCTATGAACACTGAAGCTTTCTTT; CDR3: CAISESMNTEAFF; J: TRBJ1-1; size: .; V: TRBV10-3; D: .
DNA: TGCGCCAGCAGCTTGGAACAGGGGGCATACGAAAAACTGTTTTTT; CDR3: CASSLEQGAYEKLFF; J: TRBJ1-4; size: .; V: TRBV5-1; D: TRBD1
DNA: TGTGCCAGTAGTATGGAGGGCGTAAATGAGCAGTTCTTC; CDR3: CASSMEGVNEQFF; J: TRBJ2-1; size: .; V: TRBV19; D: .
DNA: TGTGCCACCAGTGATAATATGAACACTGAAGCTTTCTTT; CDR3: CATSDNMNTEAFF; J: TRBJ1-1; size: few; V: TRBV24-1; D: .
DNA: TGTGCCAGCAGCCAAGATTGGGCGTACACCGGGGAGCTGTTTTTT; CDR3: CASSQDWAYTGELFF; J: TRBJ2-2; size: .; V: TRBV4-2; D: .
DNA: TGTGCTAGTGGTTGGACTGGGACAGGGGTGTTATCGAACACCGGGGAGCTGTTTTTT; CDR3: CASGWTGTGVLSNTGELFF; J: TRBJ2-2; size: .; V: TRBV12-5; D: TRBD1
DNA: TGTGCCAGCAGCCGAGGACAGGGTGGGCTCTCTGGGGCCAACGTCCTGACTTTC; CDR3: CASSRGQGGLSGANVLTF; J: TRBJ2-6; size: .; V: TRBV28; D: TRBD1
DNA: TGTGCCAGCAGACTGAGCTCTGAAGCTTTCTTT; CDR3: CASRLSSEAFF; J: TRBJ1-1; size: .; V: TRBV11-2; D: .
DNA: TGTGCCAGCAGCTTTAGCAGCTCACGGGGCTACACCTTC; CDR3: CASSFSSSRGYTF; J: TRBJ1-2; size: .; V: TRBV7-9; D: .
DNA: TGTGCCAGCAGCTTGCGGCAGAGGGTTGGGGAAAAACTGTTTTTT; CDR3: CASSLRQRVGEKLFF; J: TRBJ1-4; size: .; V: TRBV5-6; D: .
DNA: TGTGCCAGCAGGCCCGGGACAGTAAGAAACACCATATATTTT; CDR3: CASRPGTVRNTIYF; J: TRBJ1-3; size: .; V: TRBV6-5; D: TRBD1
DNA: TGTGCCAGCAGGAAGACAGGGACACCCCTCACTGAAGCTTTCTTT; CDR3: CASRKTGTPLTEAFF; J: TRBJ1-1; size: once; V: TRBV11-2; D: TRBD1
DNA: TGTGCCAGCAGCAAAGCTCCGGGACAGGGGGCGGTTAAACCTAGCACAGATACGCAGTATTTT; CDR3: CASSKAPGQGAVKPSTDTQYF; J: TRBJ2-3; size: .; V: TRBV21-1; D: .
DNA: TGTGCCAGCAGTGAAAACGGGGGCACTGAAGCTTTCTTT; CDR3: CASSENGGTEAFF; J: TRBJ1-1; size: .; V: TRBV6-1; D: .
DNA: TGTGCCAGCAGTGAAATGGACAGGGGAAAACTGTTTTTT; CDR3: CASSEMDRGKLFF; J: TRBJ1-4; size: .; V: TRBV6-1; D: TRBD1
DNA: TGTGCCAGCAGTGAGGCCCCCCGGGGCGAGCAGTACTTC; CDR3: CASSEAPRGEQYF; J: TRBJ2-7; size: .; V: TRBV6-4; D: .
DNA: TGTGCCAGCAATGACCGACAGGGGTACTACGAGCAGTACTTC; CDR3: CASNDRQGYYEQYF; J: TRBJ2-7; size: .; V: TRBV2; D: TRBD1
DNA: TGTGCCAGCAGTTTACTCCGGGAGGGAAGCAATCAGCCCCAGCATTTT; CDR3: CASSLLREGSNQPQHF; J: TRBJ1-5; size: once; V: TRBV28; D: .
DNA: TGTGCCAGCTCATCAGGGAACGATTACGAGCAGTACTTC; CDR3: CASSSGNDYEQYF; J: TRBJ2-7; size: .; V: TRBV18; D: .
DNA: TGTGCCAGCAGCTTGACATCCAAGGGGGGCTACACCTTC; CDR3: CASSLTSKGGYTF; J: TRBJ1-2; size: .; V: TRBV28; D: .
DNA: TGCGCCAGCAGCTTGGGGTCTGTGGGGCAGTTTGAAAACACCATATATTTT; CDR3: CASSLGSVGQFENTIYF; J: TRBJ1-3; size: .; V: TRBV5-1; D: .
DNA: TGTGCCAGCAGTCGGACAGGTATGGGCAATCAGCCCCAGCATTTT; CDR3: CASSRTGMGNQPQHF; J: TRBJ1-5; size: few; V: TRBV28; D: TRBD1
DNA: TGTGCCCTTAAACAGGATTTGAACACTGAAGCTTTCTTT; CDR3: CALKQDLNTEAFF; J: TRBJ1-1; size: .; V: TRBV30; D: .
DNA: TGTGCCAGCAGCCAATCCGGACAGGGCCTCAATCAGCCCCAGCATTTT; CDR3: CASSQSGQGLNQPQHF; J: TRBJ1-5; size: .; V: TRBV4-2; D: TRBD1
DNA: TGTGCCAGCAGCTTTCGGGGGGTCACTGAAGCTTTCTTT; CDR3: CASSFRGVTEAFF; J: TRBJ1-1; size: .; V: TRBV7-2; D: .
DNA: TGTGCCAGCAGCCAAGATGCGACAGGGGGCTCCCGTTCTGGAAACACCATATATTTT; CDR3: CASSQDATGGSRSGNTIYF; J: TRBJ1-3; size: .; V: TRBV4-2; D: TRBD1
DNA: TGTGCCAGCAGAGGGGACAGGGGACATGGCTACACCTTC; CDR3: CASRGDRGHGYTF; J: TRBJ1-2; size: .; V: TRBV5-4; D: TRBD1
DNA: TGTGCCAGCACCCCTGGGGGACAGGGGAAGTATGGCTACACCTTC; CDR3: CASTPGGQGKYGYTF; J: TRBJ1-2; size: .; V: TRBV28; D: TRBD1
DNA: TGTGCCAGCAGTGACCAGACAGGGAGGAATGGCTACACCTTC; CDR3: CASSDQTGRNGYTF; J: TRBJ1-2; size: few; V: TRBV25-1; D: TRBD1
DNA: TGTGCCAGCACCTTACAGGGAAATCGTTCACCCCTCCACTTT; CDR3: CASTLQGNRSPLHF; J: TRBJ1-6; size: .; V: TRBV6-5; D: .
DNA: TGTGCCAGCAGTATACCACAGGGGGCGCCGGGCTACACCTTC; CDR3: CASSIPQGAPGYTF; J: TRBJ1-2; size: .; V: TRBV28; D: TRBD1